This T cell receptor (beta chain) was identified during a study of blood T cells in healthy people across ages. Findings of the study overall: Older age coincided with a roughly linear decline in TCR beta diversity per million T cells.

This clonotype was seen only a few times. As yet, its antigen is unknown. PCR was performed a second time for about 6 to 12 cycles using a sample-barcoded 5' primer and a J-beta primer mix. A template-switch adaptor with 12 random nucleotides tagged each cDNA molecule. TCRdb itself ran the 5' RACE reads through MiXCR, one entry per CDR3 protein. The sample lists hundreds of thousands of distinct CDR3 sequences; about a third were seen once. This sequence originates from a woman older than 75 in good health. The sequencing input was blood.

CDR3 DNA: TGTGCCAGCAGCTTAGCCGCGGGGTCCAGCGGAGATACGCAGTATTTT. It specifies CASSLAAGSSGDTQYF. The chain recombines TRBV11-2 with TRBJ2-3; TRBD2 is a possible D gene (6 bases). The V gene's germline CDR1 is SGHAT and CDR2 FQNNGV. The CDR3 consists of 16 residues. V gave up 1 base and J gave up 5 bases, with 16 bases separating them.